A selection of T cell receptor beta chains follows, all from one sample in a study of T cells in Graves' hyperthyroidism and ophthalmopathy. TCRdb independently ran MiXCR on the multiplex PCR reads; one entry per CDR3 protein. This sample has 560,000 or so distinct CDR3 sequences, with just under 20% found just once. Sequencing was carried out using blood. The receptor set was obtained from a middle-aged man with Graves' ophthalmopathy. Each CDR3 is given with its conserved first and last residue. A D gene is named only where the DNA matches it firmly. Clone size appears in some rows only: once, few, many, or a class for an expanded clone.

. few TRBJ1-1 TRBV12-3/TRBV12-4 CASSQTQGTEAFF TGTGCCAGCAGCCAGACCCAGGGGACTGAAGCTTTCTTT
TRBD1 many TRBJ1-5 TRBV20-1 CSARPLDRVNQPQHF TGCAGTGCTAGACCTCTGGACAGGGTAAATCAGCCCCAGCATTTT
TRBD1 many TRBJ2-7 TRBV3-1 CASSGQGRTYEQYF TGTGCCAGCAGTGGACAGGGGAGAACCTACGAGCAGTACTTC
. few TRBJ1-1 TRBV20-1 CSARDLGAGGTEAFF TGCAGTGCTAGAGATTTGGGGGCAGGTGGTACTGAAGCTTTCTTT
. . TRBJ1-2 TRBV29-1 CSVEEGPNGYTF TGCAGCGTTGAAGAAGGGCCTAATGGCTACACCTTC
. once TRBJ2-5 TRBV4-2 CASSPEPLIEETQYF TGTGCCAGCAGCCCAGAGCCACTGATAGAAGAGACCCAGTACTTC
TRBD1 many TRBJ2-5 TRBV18 CASSPGQGGRETQYF TGTGCCAGCTCACCTGGACAGGGAGGTAGAGAGACCCAGTACTTC
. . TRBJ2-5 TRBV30 CAWKGSQETQYF TGTGCCTGGAAAGGGAGTCAAGAGACCCAGTACTTC
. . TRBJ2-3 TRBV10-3 CAARQSDTQYF TGTGCCGCCCGACAGTCAGATACGCAGTATTTT
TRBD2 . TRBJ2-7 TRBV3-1 CASTSSGGGYEQYF TGTGCCAGCACCTCCTCGGGGGGGGGCTACGAGCAGTACTTC